This T cell receptor beta chain derives from a study of siplizumab effects on memory and regulatory T cells. Study results and limitations: Alloreactive sequences tracing back to unstimulated CD4+ memory cells fell significantly with siplizumab.

Between the trimmed V and J ends, which lost 2 bases and 7 bases, there was a span of 18 bases. Per germline, CDR1 SGHTA and CDR2 FQGNSA. CDR3 size: 15 residues. The table came from immunoSEQ multiplex PCR; TCRdb's copy has only in-frame clones and leaves some out. The data hold approximately 120,000 clones, with roughly 95% observed a single time. A note on this clone: Its antigen is currently unknown.

Specimen: non-Treg CD4+ T cells sorted from blood. The sequence came from a human donor in good health. The V and J genes are TRBV7-2 and TRBJ2-7; TRBD2 might be the D (7 bases). The CDR3 DNA is TGTGCCAGCAGCTTACACGGCGGGGGCATAGGGGAGCAGTACTTC. As protein: CASSLHGGGIGEQYF.